This T cell receptor beta chain was profiled in a study of blood T cell repertoires in COVID-19. Whole-study context: Acute and convalescent COVID-19 samples came from the United States, Italy and Spain. Sample material is recorded as cDNA or gDNA derived from T cells, B-cell-depleted T cells, or PBMCs.

The germline CDR1 and CDR2 sequences are SGHRS and YFSETQ. The ends lost 6 bases at V and 1 base at J; junction bases unmatched: 6. This CDR3 is built from 14 residues. Using immunoSEQ multiplex PCR, the repertoire was profiled, and TCRdb retains in-frame clones only, with some absent. The sample carries 15,000 to 20,000 clones, almost 90% recorded once. V gene TRBV5-1 combines with J gene TRBJ1-2; 7 bases are a match to TRBD1. The sample consisted of peripheral blood. This TCR was sampled from a human donor in a cohort sampled during active COVID-19. The CDR3 sequence is CASTKGGNNYGYTF. For the CDR3, the DNA is TGCGCCAGCACCAAAGGGGGCAATAACTATGGCTACACCTTC.